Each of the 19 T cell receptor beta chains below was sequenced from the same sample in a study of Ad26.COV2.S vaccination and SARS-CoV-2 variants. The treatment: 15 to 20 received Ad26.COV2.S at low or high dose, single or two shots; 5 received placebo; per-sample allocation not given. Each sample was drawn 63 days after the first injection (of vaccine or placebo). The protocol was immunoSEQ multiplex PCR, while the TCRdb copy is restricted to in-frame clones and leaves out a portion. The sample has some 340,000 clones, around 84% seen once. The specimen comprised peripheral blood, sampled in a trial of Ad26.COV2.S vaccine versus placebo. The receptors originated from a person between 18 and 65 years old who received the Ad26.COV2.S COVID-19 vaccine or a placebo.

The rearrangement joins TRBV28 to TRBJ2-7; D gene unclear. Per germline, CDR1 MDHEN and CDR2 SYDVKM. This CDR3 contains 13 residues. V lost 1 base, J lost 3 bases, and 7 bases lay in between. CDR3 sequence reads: CASSLLWGYEQYF. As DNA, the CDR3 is TGTGCCAGCAGTTTATTATGGGGCTACGAGCAGTACTTC.

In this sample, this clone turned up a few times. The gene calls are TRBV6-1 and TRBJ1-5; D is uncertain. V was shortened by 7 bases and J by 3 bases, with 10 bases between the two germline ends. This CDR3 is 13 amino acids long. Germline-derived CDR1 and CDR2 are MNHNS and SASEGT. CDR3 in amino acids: CASTPSLNQPQHF. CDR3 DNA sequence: TGTGCCAGCACGCCTTCTCTCAATCAGCCCCAGCATTTT.

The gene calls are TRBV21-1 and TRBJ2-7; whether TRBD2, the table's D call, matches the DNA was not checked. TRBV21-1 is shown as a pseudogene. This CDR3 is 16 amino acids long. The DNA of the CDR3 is TGTGCCAGCAGCGCCCGACTAGCGGGGAAGACCTACGAGCAGTACTTC. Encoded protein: CASSARLAGKTYEQYF.

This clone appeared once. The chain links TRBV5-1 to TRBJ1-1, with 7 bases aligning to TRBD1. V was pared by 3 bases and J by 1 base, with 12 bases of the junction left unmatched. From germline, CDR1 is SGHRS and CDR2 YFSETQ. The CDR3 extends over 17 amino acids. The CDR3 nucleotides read TGCGCCAGCAGCTCGTCTGGGCAGACAGGGAGGAACACTGAAGCTTTCTTT. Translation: CASSSSGQTGRNTEAFF.

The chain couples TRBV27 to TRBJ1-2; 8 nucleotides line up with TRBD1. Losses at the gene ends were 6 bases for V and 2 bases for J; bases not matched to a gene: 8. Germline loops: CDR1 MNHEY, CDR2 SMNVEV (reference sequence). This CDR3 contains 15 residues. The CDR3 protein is CASSLRTGLNYGYTF. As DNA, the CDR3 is TGTGCCAGCAGCCTAAGGACAGGGCTAAACTATGGCTACACCTTC.

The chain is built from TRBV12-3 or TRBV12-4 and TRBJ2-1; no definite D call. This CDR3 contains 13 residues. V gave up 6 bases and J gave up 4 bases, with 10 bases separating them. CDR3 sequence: CASRVDNYNEQFF. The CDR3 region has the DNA TGTGCCAGCAGGGTGGATAATTACAATGAGCAGTTCTTC.

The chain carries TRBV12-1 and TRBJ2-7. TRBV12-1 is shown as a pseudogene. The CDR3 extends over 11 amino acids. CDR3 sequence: CASSFVYEQYF. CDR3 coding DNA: TGTGCCAGCAGCTTTGTGTACGAGCAGTACTTC.

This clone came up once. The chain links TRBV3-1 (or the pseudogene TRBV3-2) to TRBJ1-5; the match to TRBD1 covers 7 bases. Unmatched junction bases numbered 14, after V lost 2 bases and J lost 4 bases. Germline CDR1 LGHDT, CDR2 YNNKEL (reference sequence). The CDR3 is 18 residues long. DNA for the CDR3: TGTGCCAGCAGCCAATGGACAGGTGGATCGGGAGGGAATCAGCCCCAGCATTTT. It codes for CASSQWTGGSGGNQPQHF.

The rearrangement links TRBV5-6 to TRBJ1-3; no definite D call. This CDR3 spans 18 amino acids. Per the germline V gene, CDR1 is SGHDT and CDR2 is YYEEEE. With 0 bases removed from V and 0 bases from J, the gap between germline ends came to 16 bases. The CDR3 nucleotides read TGTGCCAGCAGCTTGGGTGGGCTCCGACAATACTCTGGAAACACCATATATTTT. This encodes CASSLGGLRQYSGNTIYF.

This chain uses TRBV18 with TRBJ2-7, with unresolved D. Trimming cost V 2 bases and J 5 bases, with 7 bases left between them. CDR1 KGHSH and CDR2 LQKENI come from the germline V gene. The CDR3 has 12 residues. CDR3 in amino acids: CASSPSGDEQYF. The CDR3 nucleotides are TGTGCCAGCTCACCATCCGGTGACGAGCAGTACTTC.

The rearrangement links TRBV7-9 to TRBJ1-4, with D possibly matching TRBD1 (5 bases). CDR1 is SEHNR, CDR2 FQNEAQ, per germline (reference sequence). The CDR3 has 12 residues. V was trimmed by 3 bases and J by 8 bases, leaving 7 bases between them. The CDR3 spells CASSFTGEKLFF. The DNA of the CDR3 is TGTGCCAGCAGCTTTACAGGAGAAAAACTGTTTTTT.

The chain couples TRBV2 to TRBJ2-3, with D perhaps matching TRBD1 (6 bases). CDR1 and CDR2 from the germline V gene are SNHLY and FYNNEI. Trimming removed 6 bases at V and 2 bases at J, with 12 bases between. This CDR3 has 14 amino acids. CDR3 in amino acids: CASRPGHYTDTQYF. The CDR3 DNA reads TGTGCCAGCAGGCCGGGACACTACACAGATACGCAGTATTTT.

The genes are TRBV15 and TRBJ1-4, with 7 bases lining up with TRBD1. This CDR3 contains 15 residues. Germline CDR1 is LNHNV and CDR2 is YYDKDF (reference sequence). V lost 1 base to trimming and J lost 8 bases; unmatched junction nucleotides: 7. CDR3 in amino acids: CATSRVDRVQEKLFF. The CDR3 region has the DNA TGTGCCACCAGCAGAGTAGACAGGGTACAGGAAAAACTGTTTTTT.

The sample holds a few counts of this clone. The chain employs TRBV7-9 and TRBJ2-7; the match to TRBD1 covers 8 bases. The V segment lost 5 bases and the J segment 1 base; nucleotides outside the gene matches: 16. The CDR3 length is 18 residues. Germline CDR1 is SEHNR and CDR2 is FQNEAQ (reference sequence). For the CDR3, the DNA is TGTGCCAGCAGCGCGAGGGGGCGGGACAGGTTGGGTTCCTACGAGCAGTACTTC. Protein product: CASSARGRDRLGSYEQYF. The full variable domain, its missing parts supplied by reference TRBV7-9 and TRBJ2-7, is DTGVSQNPRHKITKRGQNVTFRCDPISEHNRLYWYRQTLGQGPEFLTYFQNEAQLEKSRLLSDRFSAERPKGSFSTLEIQRTEQGDSAMYLCASSARGRDRLGSYEQYFGPGTRLTVT.

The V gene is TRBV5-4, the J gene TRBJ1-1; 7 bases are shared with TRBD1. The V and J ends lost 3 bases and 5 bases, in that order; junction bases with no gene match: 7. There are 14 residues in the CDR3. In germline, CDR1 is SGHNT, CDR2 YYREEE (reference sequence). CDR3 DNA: TGTGCCAGCAGCTCAAGACAGGGCGAAACTGAAGCTTTCTTT. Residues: CASSSRQGETEAFF.

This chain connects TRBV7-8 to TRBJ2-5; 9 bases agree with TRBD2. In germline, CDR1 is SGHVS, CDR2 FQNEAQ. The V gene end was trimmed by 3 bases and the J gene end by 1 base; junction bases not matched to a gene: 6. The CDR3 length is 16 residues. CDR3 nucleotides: TGTGCCAGCAGCTTGGGACTAGCCCTAACCCAAGAGACCCAGTACTTC. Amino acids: CASSLGLALTQETQYF. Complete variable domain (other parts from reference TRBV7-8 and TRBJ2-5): GAGVSQSPRYKVAKRGQDVALRCDPISGHVSLFWYQQALGQGPEFLTYFQNEAQLDKSGLPSDRFFAERPEGSVSTLKIQRTQQEDSAVYLCASSLGLALTQETQYFGPGTRLLVL.

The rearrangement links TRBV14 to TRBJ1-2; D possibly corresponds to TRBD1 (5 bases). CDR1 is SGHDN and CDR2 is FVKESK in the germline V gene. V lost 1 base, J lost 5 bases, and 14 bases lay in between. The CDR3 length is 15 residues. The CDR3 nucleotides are TGTGCCAGCAGCCAAGCAGGGTCCAGAGGGTATGGCTACACCTTC. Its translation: CASSQAGSRGYGYTF.

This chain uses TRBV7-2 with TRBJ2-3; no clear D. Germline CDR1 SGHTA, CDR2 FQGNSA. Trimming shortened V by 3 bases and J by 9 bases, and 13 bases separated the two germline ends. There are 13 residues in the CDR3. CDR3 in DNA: TGTGCCAGCAGCTTTATCCCCGATTCGACGCAGTATTTT. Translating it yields CASSFIPDSTQYF. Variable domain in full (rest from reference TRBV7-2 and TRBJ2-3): GAGVSQSPSNKVTEKGKDVELRCDPISGHTALYWYRQSLGQGLEFLIYFQGNSAPDKSGLPSDRFSAERTGGSVSTLTIQRTQQEDSAVYLCASSFIPDSTQYFGPGTRLTVL.

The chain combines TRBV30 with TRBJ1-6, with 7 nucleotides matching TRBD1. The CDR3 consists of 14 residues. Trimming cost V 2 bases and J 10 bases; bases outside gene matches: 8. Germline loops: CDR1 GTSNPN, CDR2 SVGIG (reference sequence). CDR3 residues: CAWSLQGGRSPLHF. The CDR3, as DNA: TGTGCCTGGAGTTTGCAGGGGGGACGATCACCCCTCCACTTT.